The 21 T cell receptor beta chains given below trace back to one sample, sequenced in a study of blood T cell repertoires in COVID-19. Profiling relied on immunoSEQ multiplex PCR, and the TCRdb table lists in-frame clones only, not all of them. The sample lists over 250,000 clones, around 85% occurring once. The sample consisted of peripheral blood. The receptors derive from a woman between 70 and 85 years old with acute or convalescent COVID-19.

The rearrangement links TRBV10-3 to TRBJ1-4; D is ambiguous. Trimming stripped 2 bases from V and 10 bases from J, with 8 bases between. This CDR3 comprises 12 residues. The germline gives CDR1 ENHRY, CDR2 SYGVKD. The CDR3 DNA is TGTGCCATCAGTGAGGGGAGCGGAAAACTGTTTTTT. This codes for CAISEGSGKLFF.

The rearrangement joins TRBV3-1 (or the pseudogene TRBV3-2) to TRBJ2-7; the D is unclear. From germline, CDR1 is LGHDT and CDR2 YNNKEL (reference sequence). The CDR3 covers 11 residues. The germline V and J ends were trimmed by 5 bases and 4 bases, with 6 bases remaining between them. The CDR3 spells CASSSPYEQYF. The CDR3 DNA reads as TGTGCCAGCAGCTCCCCATACGAGCAGTACTTC.

This clone was seen just once. The chain employs TRBV29-1 and TRBJ1-2; D is perhaps TRBD1 (6 bases). Trimming took off 0 bases at V and 10 bases at J, with 12 bases between the two ends. CDR3 length: 12 amino acids. CDR1 is SQVTM and CDR2 is ANQGSEA in the germline V gene. CDR3 in amino acids: CSVEEPPGHYTF. In nucleotides, the CDR3 is TGCAGCGTTGAAGAACCTCCGGGACACTACACCTTC.

The table lists this clone with a count of one. J is TRBJ1-3 and V is TRBV25-1; D gene unclear. The germline gives CDR1 MGHDK, CDR2 SYGVNS. V was cut by 6 bases and J by 2 bases, with 11 bases left in between. The CDR3 consists of 14 residues. Here the CDR3 reads CASRQAGTGNTIYF. The DNA for the CDR3 is TGTGCCAGCAGACAAGCGGGGACTGGAAACACCATATATTTT.

The genes are TRBV2 and TRBJ1-6; TRBD1 is a possible D gene (6 bases). This CDR3 contains 15 residues. The germline gives CDR1 SNHLY, CDR2 FYNNEI. V was shortened by 6 bases and J by 8 bases, with 17 bases between the two germline ends. CDR3 residues: CASRSDGQIDSPLHF. In nucleotides, the CDR3 is TGTGCCAGCAGGTCGGACGGACAGATAGATTCACCCCTCCACTTT. The full variable domain, rest sourced from reference TRBV2 and TRBJ1-6, is EPEVTQTPSHQVTQMGQEVILRCVPISNHLYFYWYRQILGQKVEFLVSFYNNEISEKSEIFDDQFSVERPDGSNFTLKIRSTKLEDSAMYFCASRSDGQIDSPLHFGNGTRLTVT.

This chain connects TRBV7-9 to TRBJ2-3, with 8 nucleotides matching TRBD2. After removal of 5 bases from V and 5 bases from J, the junction contained 9 bases not matched to a gene. There are 15 residues in the CDR3. CDR1 and CDR2 from the germline V gene are SEHNR and FQNEAQ (reference sequence). The CDR3 nucleotides read TGTGCCAGCAGCCCTCCCGGGACTAGGGGAGATACGCAGTATTTT. Translating gives CASSPPGTRGDTQYF.

The chain employs TRBV5-1 and TRBJ1-1; D is unresolved. Trimming removed 0 bases from V and 4 bases from J, with 10 bases in between. The length of the CDR3 is 14 residues. Germline V gives CDR1 SGHRS, CDR2 YFSETQ. CDR3 sequence: CASSLGGSGTEAFF. CDR3 bases: TGCGCCAGCAGCTTGGGAGGGAGCGGCACTGAAGCTTTCTTT.

The CDR3 reads CASKNPSSYNSPLHF. In DNA form, the CDR3 reads TGTGCCAGCAAAAACCCGAGCTCCTATAATTCACCCCTCCACTTT. The chain recombines TRBV6-5 with TRBJ1-6, with unresolved D. Germline CDR1 and CDR2: MNHEY and SVGAGI. V was shortened by 7 bases and J by 0 bases, with 10 bases between the two germline ends. The CDR3 totals 15 residues.

This clone was observed many times. The rearrangement links TRBV7-2 to TRBJ1-2; the D gene is possibly TRBD1 (5 bases). Trimming left V 7 bases short and J 8 bases short, with 32 bases between. The CDR3 sequence is 18 residues long. The germline CDR1 and CDR2 sequences are SGHTA and FQGNSA. This CDR3 is CASNSRVSLMRLDSGYTF. In DNA, the CDR3 is TGTGCCAGCAACTCCAGGGTGTCCCTGATGAGATTAGACTCCGGCTACACCTTC.

J is TRBJ1-1 and V is TRBV14; weak D call: TRBD1 (5 bases). The length of the CDR3 is 14 residues. CDR1 is SGHDN and CDR2 is FVKESK in the germline V gene. The V end lost 4 bases, the J end lost 4 bases, and 13 bases lay between the germline ends. CDR3 loop: CASSPGSGGTEAFF. The CDR3 DNA reads as TGTGCCAGCAGCCCGGGCTCGGGGGGCACTGAAGCTTTCTTT. Full variable domain (outside the CDR3, taken from reference TRBV14 and TRBJ1-1): EAGVTQFPSHSVIEKGQTVTLRCDPISGHDNLYWYRRVMGKEIKFLLHFVKESKQDESGMPNNRFLAERTGGTYSTLKVQPAELEDSGVYFCASSPGSGGTEAFFGQGTRLTVV.

The genes are TRBV6-5 and TRBJ1-2, with D unresolved. CDR1 is MNHEY, CDR2 SVGAGI, per germline. This CDR3 is 13 amino acids long. Trimming took 5 bases from V and 7 from J, leaving 14 bases between them. The CDR3 here is CASSLLRELGYTF. CDR3 sequence (DNA): TGTGCCAGCAGTCTCCTAAGGGAGCTTGGCTACACCTTC.

This chain connects TRBV12-3 or TRBV12-4 to TRBJ2-6; TRBD1 might be the D (6 bases). The CDR3 runs 13 residues. V was cut by 10 bases and J by 2 bases, with 9 bases left in between. CDR3 amino acids: CATTGPGANVLTF. In nucleotides, the CDR3 is TGTGCCACAACAGGGCCTGGGGCCAACGTCCTGACTTTC.

This clone was observed a few times. The rearrangement links TRBV11-2 to TRBJ1-1; D uncertain. This CDR3 comprises 13 residues. Trimming shortened V by 2 bases and J by 3 bases, and 7 bases separated the two germline ends. Germline values: CDR1 SGHAT, CDR2 FQNNGV. The DNA for the CDR3 is TGTGCCAGCAGCTTACACAAACACACTGAAGCTTTCTTT. It specifies CASSLHKHTEAFF.

This sequence joins TRBV5-1 and TRBJ2-1; 7 bases are shared with TRBD1. The germline V gene encodes CDR1 SGHRS and CDR2 YFSETQ. V shed 4 bases and J 3 bases; nucleotides not matched to a gene: 10. This CDR3 region has 16 residues. The CDR3 DNA sequence: TGCGCCAGCAGCCCCCCGACAGGGCAGGACTACAATGAGCAGTTCTTC. Translating it yields CASSPPTGQDYNEQFF.

The chain is built from TRBV7-6 and TRBJ2-3; the D gene is possibly TRBD2 (6 bases). The CDR3 contains 16 residues. Germline loops: CDR1 SGHVS, CDR2 FNYEAQ. V was trimmed by 2 bases and J by 5 bases, leaving 17 bases between them. This chain's CDR3 is CASSLIGTSGGDTQYF. The CDR3, as DNA: TGTGCCAGCAGCTTAATTGGGACTTCTGGTGGAGATACGCAGTATTTT. The entire variable domain, with the rest obtained from reference TRBV7-6 and TRBJ2-3, is as follows: GAGVSQSPRYKVTKRGQDVALRCDPISGHVSLYWYRQALGQGPEFLTYFNYEAQQDKSGLPNDRFSAERPEGSISTLTIQRTEQRDSAMYRCASSLIGTSGGDTQYFGPGTRLTVL.

The chain links TRBV5-1 to TRBJ2-3, with 9 nucleotides matching TRBD2. The V segment lost 4 bases and the J segment 4 bases; nucleotides outside the gene matches: 7. Germline-derived CDR1 and CDR2 are SGHRS and YFSETQ. The CDR3 runs 15 residues. The CDR3 nucleotides read TGCGCCAGCAGCACAACCGGGACTAGCTCAGATACGCAGTATTTT. It is translated as CASSTTGTSSDTQYF.

This clone was seen only a few times. The V and J genes are TRBV29-1 and TRBJ1-2; weak D call: TRBD1 (6 bases). The V gene's germline CDR1 is SQVTM and CDR2 ANQGSEA. This CDR3 comprises 13 residues. The V gene lost 5 bases and the J gene lost 0 bases, with 10 bases spanning the gap. CDR3 bases: TGCAGCGTTTCACAGGGTTCTAACTATGGCTACACCTTC. Translated, it gives CSVSQGSNYGYTF.

Notes on this clone: Compared with germline, one end of the junction differs, possibly owing to a read error. V and J are TRBV6-5 and TRBJ2-7; D perhaps matches TRBD2 (5 bases). Germline-derived CDR1 and CDR2 are MNHEY and SVGAGI. This CDR3 spans 11 amino acids. DNA of the CDR3: TGTGCCAGCAGCGACACCGGGATAGCAGGCTTC. It translates to CASSDTGIAGF.

This clone was seen a few times. The genes are TRBV6-2 or TRBV6-3 and TRBJ2-7; D is unresolved. The CDR3 totals 14 residues. Germline V lookup: CDR1 MNHEY, CDR2 SVGEGT. V lost 5 bases, J lost 2 bases, and 13 bases lay in between. The CDR3 coding sequence is TGTGCCAGCAGTACGCATCTATTCCCCTACGAGCAGTACTTC. As protein: CASSTHLFPYEQYF.

This chain uses TRBV3-1 (or the pseudogene TRBV3-2) with TRBJ1-3; D is unresolved. The CDR3 totals 13 residues. V shed 1 base and J shed 5 bases, with 6 bases lying between them. The germline gives CDR1 LGHDT, CDR2 YNNKEL (reference sequence). CDR3 nucleotide sequence: TGTGCCAGCAGCCAAGGTGAGCGAAACACCATATATTTT. Translating gives CASSQGERNTIYF.

The chain is built from TRBV6-5 and TRBJ2-3; 8 positions agree with TRBD2. Germline V gene data show CDR1 as MNHEY and CDR2 as SVGAGI. V trimming: 7 bases; J trimming: 5 bases; junction bases outside the gene matches: 8. The CDR3 is 14 residues long. CDR3 coding DNA: TGTGCCAGCACAGCGGGGGCACGAAGAGATACGCAGTATTTT. Amino acid sequence: CASTAGARRDTQYF.